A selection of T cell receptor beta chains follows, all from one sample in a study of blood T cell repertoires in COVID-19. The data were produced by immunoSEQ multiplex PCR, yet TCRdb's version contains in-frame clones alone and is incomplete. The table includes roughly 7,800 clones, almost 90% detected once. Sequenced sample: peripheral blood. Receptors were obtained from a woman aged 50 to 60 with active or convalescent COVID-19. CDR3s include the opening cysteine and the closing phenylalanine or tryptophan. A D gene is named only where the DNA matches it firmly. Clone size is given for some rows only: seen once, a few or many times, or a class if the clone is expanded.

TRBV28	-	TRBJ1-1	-	TGTGCCAGCAGTTTAGAAGGGGCGTCCGGAAACACTGAAGCTTTCTTT	CASSLEGASGNTEAFF
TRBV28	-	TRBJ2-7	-	TGTGCCAGCAGGGTACTAGCTCCTACGGCCGAGCAGTACTTC	CASRVLAPTAEQYF
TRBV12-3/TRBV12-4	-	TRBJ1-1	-	TGTGCCAGCAGTTTCGGCACTGAAGCTTTCTTT	CASSFGTEAFF
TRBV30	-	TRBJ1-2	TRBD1	TGTGCCTGGAGTTTGCTGCAGGGGGCCGGAGGCTACACCTTC	CAWSLLQGAGGYTF
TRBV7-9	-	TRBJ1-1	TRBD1	TGTGCCAGCAGCCTACGACAGGGGTTGAACACTGAAGCTTTCTTT	CASSLRQGLNTEAFF
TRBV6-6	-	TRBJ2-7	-	TGTGCCAGCAGTTACCCCAACAGGGGGGGATACGAGCAGTACTTC	CASSYPNRGGYEQYF
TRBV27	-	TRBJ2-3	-	TGTGCCAGCAGTGACAGGTATGCGGATACGCAGTATTTT	CASSDRYADTQYF
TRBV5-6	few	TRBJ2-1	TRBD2	TGTGCCAGCAGCCAAACTAGCGGGAGAGGTGGGTACAATGAGCAGTTCTTC	CASSQTSGRGGYNEQFF
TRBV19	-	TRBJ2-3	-	TGTGCCAGTAAATCCCTAGCTCCAGATACGCAGTATTTT	CASKSLAPDTQYF
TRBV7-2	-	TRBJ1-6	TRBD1	TGTGCCAGCAGCCGTTTCCGGGACAGTTATAATTCACCCCTCCACTTT	CASSRFRDSYNSPLHF
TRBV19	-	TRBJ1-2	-	TGTGCCAGTATCGCAAGGGGGTTTTCCTATGGCTACACCTTC	CASIARGFSYGYTF
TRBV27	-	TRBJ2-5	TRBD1	TGTGCCAGCACCGACAGGGGCCCCCAAGAGACCCAGTACTTC	CASTDRGPQETQYF
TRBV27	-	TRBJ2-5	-	TGTGCCAGCAGTTTATTATCCGGAGGTGGTGGAGAGACCCAGTACTTC	CASSLLSGGGGETQYF
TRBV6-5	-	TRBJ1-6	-	TGTGCCAGCAGGAGAGACTCCTATAATTCACCCCTCCACTTT	CASRRDSYNSPLHF
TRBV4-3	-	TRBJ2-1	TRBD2	TGCGCCAGCAGCCAGACCCTAGCGGGAGGATTAAATGAGCAGTTCTTC	CASSQTLAGGLNEQFF
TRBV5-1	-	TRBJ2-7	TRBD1	TGCGCCAGCAGTCCCGGGACAGGGCGGTACGAGCAGTACTTC	CASSPGTGRYEQYF
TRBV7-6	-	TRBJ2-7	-	TGTGCCAGCAGCTTAGCGACAGGCGAGCAGTACTTC	CASSLATGEQYF
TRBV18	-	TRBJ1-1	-	TGTGCCAGCTCACCCGCCGTCAGGAACACTGAAGCTTTCTTT	CASSPAVRNTEAFF
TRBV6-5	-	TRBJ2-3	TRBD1	TGTGCCAGCATCCCACCGGGACAGGGCAGAGATACGCAGTATTTT	CASIPPGQGRDTQYF
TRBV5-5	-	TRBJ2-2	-	TGTGCCAGCAGCATTTCGGTCGGGGAGCTGTTTTTT	CASSISVGELFF
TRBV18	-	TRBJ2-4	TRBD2	TGTGCCAGCTCACCGGGACTAGCGGTCCAGAGGAACATTCAGTACTTC	CASSPGLAVQRNIQYF
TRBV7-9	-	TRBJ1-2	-	TGTGCCAGCAGCTTAGGTGGGGGGAACTATGGCTACACCTTC	CASSLGGGNYGYTF
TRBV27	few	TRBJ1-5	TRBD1	TGTGCCAGCAGGACCTTACAGGGGGGCCAGCCCCAGCATTTT	CASRTLQGGQPQHF
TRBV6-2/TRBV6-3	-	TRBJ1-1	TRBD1	TGTGCCAGCAGTTACCTCGGGACAGGCCTCTTCCCTGAAGCTTTCTTT	CASSYLGTGLFPEAFF
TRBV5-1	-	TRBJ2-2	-	TGCGCCAGCAGCTCCTTTGGGGGCCCGAACACCGGGGAGCTGTTTTTT	CASSSFGGPNTGELFF
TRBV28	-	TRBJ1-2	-	TGTGCCAGCAGTTTATCAGGGAATAACTATGGCTACACCTTC	CASSLSGNNYGYTF
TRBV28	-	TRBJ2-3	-	TGTGCCAGCAGTTTTTCACCGAGCCCTCCCAAAGATACGCAGTATTTT	CASSFSPSPPKDTQYF